The 2 T cell receptor beta chains reported below all come from one sample, sequenced in a study of blood T cells in healthy people across ages. Primers used in a second PCR of roughly 7 to 12 cycles were a sample-barcoded 5' primer and a J-beta primer mix. One entry per CDR3 protein results from TCRdb running MiXCR on the 5' RACE reads. The sample includes some 710,000 distinct CDR3 sequences, about 20% of them seen just once. Sequencing was carried out using blood. These receptors all come from a man in his 70s in good health.

This clonotype has a handful of counts. The chain has TRBV6-5 and TRBJ2-5; 9 positions agree with TRBD2. The J segment lost 4 bases and the V segment lost 8 bases, leaving 14 bases of the junction unmatched. This CDR3 is built from 16 residues. Germline CDR1 is MNHEY and CDR2 is SVGAGI. CDR3 sequence reads: CASSRGGGAIGETQYF. In DNA form, the CDR3 reads TGTGCCAGCTCCCGTGGCGGGGGGGCAATTGGAGAGACCCAGTACTTC.

The chain recombines TRBV6-5 with TRBJ2-3; tentative D call: TRBD2 (6 bases). Germline V gene data show CDR1 as MNHEY and CDR2 as SVGAGI. The V gene lost 7 bases and the J gene lost 4 bases, with 18 bases spanning the gap. There are 15 residues in the CDR3. CDR3 bases: TGTGCCAGCACGCGCGGGGCCGGTATTGCAGATACGCAGTATTTT. Translation: CASTRGAGIADTQYF.